The sequence of this TCR beta chain was determined in a study of CD8 T cells in Susac syndrome. The RNA input was about 0.45 to 1 ug, and it was reverse transcribed with random hexamers. TCRdb redid the calling of the immunoSEQ multiplex PCR reads with MiXCR, one entry per CDR3 protein. In the table there are 210,000 or so distinct CDR3 sequences, over 90% of which are singletons. This CDR3 comprises 14 residues. J gave up 2 bases and V 5 bases, and 6 bases lay outside the gene matches. Germline CDR1 is SGHAT and CDR2 is FQDESV (reference sequence). Study results and limitations: When the CD4+ T cell repertoires of patients with Susac syndrome were examined, they did not show any clonal expansion.

As to this clonotype: The antigen is undetermined.

This TCR came from a human donor with Susac syndrome. Sequenced sample: CD4+ T cells from PBMCs. The gene calls are TRBV11-1 and TRBJ2-7, with 7 bases lining up with TRBD1. CDR3: CASSPGTVAYEQYF. In DNA form, the CDR3 reads TGTGCCAGCAGCCCGGGGACAGTGGCCTACGAGCAGTACTTC.